This T cell receptor (beta chain) is drawn from a study of blood T cell repertoires in COVID-19. Libraries were prepared by immunoSEQ multiplex PCR; TCRdb keeps only in-frame clonotypes and omits some of them. Here the sample spans around 380,000 clones, approximately 87% being singletons. V gave up 3 bases and J gave up 10 bases, with 13 bases separating them. The germline gives CDR1 LGHDT, CDR2 YNNKEL (reference sequence). The length of the CDR3 is 14 residues. Material: PBMCs or T cells enriched from blood (not recorded which). The gene calls are TRBV3-1 (or the pseudogene TRBV3-2) and TRBJ1-6, with D maybe TRBD1 (6 bases). This sequence originates from a man between 25 and 39 years old who had recovered from COVID-19. The CDR3 sequence is CASSHLDRRSPLHF. The CDR3 coding sequence is TGTGCCAGCAGCCACTTGGACAGACGATCACCCCTCCACTTT.